The sequence of this TCR beta chain was determined in a study of blood T cell repertoires in COVID-19 (TCRdb year 2020). Turning to the overall study: Samples from collaborators originated in the United States, Italy and Spain and spanned both the acute and convalescent phases of COVID-19. The material from the prospective study consisted of cDNA or gDNA derived from T cells, B-cell-depleted T cells, or PBMCs. The dataset comprised deeply sampled blood TCRbeta repertoires from subjects exposed to, actively infected with, or recovered from COVID-19. The repertoires were released in a freely available public database intended as a resource for research on the immune response to SARS-CoV-2. Samples came from the ongoing ImmuneRACE study (first 160 participants) plus 1,254 subjects from 6 global collaborators. Nearly every sample came with metadata listing a de-identified subject ID, COVID-19 status, age in years and sex. Where available, HLA class I and class II types were obtained from metadata supplied by the sample provider rather than from assay-based typing. General conclusions and limits of the study: The amount of clinical and demographic metadata varied by source and participant and was provided uncurated.

TCRbeta CDR3 regions were amplified from genomic DNA by means of the immunoSEQ Assay, a bias-controlled multiplex PCR. On the study's bioinformatics: The number of nucleated cells in each sample was estimated from the amplification of reference gene primers within the assay. Sequence reads were collapsed and filtered to measure the absolute abundance of every unique TCRbeta CDR3 rearrangement. For each sample, productive Simpson clonality was calculated as the square root of Simpson's diversity index over productive rearrangements. This is the immuneACCESS table as TCRdb keeps it, with only in-frame sequences that have V and J called. A part of the clones is gone; compared with another copy, unresolved V genes explain less than half, and the rest is unexplained. That table is the source of V, J and clone size, and D and trimming were worked out from the DNA. In this sample the table shows 150,000 to 200,000 clones, about four fifths of which occur a single time. The biggest ten clones account for about 7% of the sample.

Collaborating institutions collected whole blood in K2EDTA tubes following their own protocols. For TCRbeta analysis, collaborators shipped samples as frozen whole blood, isolated PBMCs, or DNA extracted from either of those sample types. This clone was observed once. It lacks a known antigen. Per-base qualities were not stored, and no clone one base away is much larger. According to the germline V gene, CDR1 reads LGHNA and CDR2 reads YSLEER. Taken from cysteine to phenylalanine, the CDR3 has 18 residues. The entry retains the CDR3 DNA only, 54 bases that are in frame from base 1. A distance of 16 bases separates the germline ends of V and J, which lose 1 base and 0 bases respectively.

Sample: peripheral blood. Recombination joined TRBV4-3 with TRBJ1-3; too little of a D gene remains to name it. The TCR sequence derives from a man aged 60-69 years with acute or convalescent COVID-19. The CDR3 sequence is CASSQVRMEGLSGNTIYF. The DNA sequence reads TGCGCCAGCAGCCAAGTGAGGATGGAGGGCCTCTCTGGAAACACCATATATTTT.